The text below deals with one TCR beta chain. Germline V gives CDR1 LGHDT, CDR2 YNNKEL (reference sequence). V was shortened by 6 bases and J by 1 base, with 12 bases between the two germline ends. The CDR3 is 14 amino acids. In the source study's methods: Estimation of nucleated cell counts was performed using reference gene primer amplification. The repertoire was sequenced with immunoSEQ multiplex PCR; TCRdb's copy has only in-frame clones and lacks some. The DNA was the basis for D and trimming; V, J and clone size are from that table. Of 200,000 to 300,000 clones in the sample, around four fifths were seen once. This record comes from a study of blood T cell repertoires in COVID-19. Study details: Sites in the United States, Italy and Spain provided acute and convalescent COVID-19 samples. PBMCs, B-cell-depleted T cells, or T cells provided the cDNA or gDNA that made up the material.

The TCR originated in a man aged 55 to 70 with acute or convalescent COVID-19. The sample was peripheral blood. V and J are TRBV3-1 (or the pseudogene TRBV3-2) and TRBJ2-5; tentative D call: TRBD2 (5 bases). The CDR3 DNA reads TGTGCCAGCAGTCCCCAGGAGGTCCAAGAGACCCAGTACTTC. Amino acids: CASSPQEVQETQYF.